These 20 T cell receptor beta chains share one sample of origin, sequenced in a study of CD8 T cells in ankylosing spondylitis. TCRdb analysed the 5' RACE reads with MiXCR anew, one entry per CDR3 protein. The table shows about 180,000 distinct CDR3 sequences, with approximately 9.9% occurring only once. The sequencing input was blood, either unsorted or a sorted T cell fraction (not recorded which). These receptors were obtained from a female donor with ankylosing spondylitis or in good health (not recorded which).

There are a few counts of this clonotype. The CDR3 sequence is CASSVGGQIYGYTF. The CDR3 region has the DNA TGTGCCAGCAGCGTAGGCGGTCAAATCTATGGCTACACCTTC. V and J are TRBV9 and TRBJ1-2; D not resolved. From germline, CDR1 is SGDLS and CDR2 YYNGEE. V was cut by 0 bases and J by 4 bases, with 10 bases left in between. The CDR3 contains 14 residues.

This clonotype was seen a handful of times. The CDR3 reads CASSPPTSGNDEQYF. CDR3 bases: TGTGCCAGCAGTCCCCCGACTAGCGGGAACGACGAGCAGTACTTC. V gene TRBV27 combines with J gene TRBJ2-7, with 11 bases fitting TRBD2. The trim removed 5 bases at V and 5 bases at J, leaving 8 bases unmatched. The CDR3 is 15 residues long. Germline values: CDR1 MNHEY, CDR2 SMNVEV (reference sequence).

Ten or more counts support this clonotype. CDR3 residues: CASSITYPSGRNNEQFF. The CDR3 DNA follows: TGCGCCAGCAGCATTACATACCCTAGCGGGAGGAACAATGAGCAGTTCTTC. This sequence joins TRBV5-1 and TRBJ2-1; 11 bases match TRBD2. The CDR3 is made up of 17 amino acids. Germline V gives CDR1 SGHRS, CDR2 YFSETQ. Losses at the gene ends were 4 bases for V and 5 bases for J; bases not matched to a gene: 11.

The sample holds many counts of this clonotype. V and J are TRBV27 and TRBJ1-2, with D unclear. This CDR3 has 12 residues. In germline, CDR1 is MNHEY, CDR2 SMNVEV (reference sequence). The V end lost 9 bases, the J end lost 7 bases, and 15 bases lay between the germline ends. CDR3 sequence: CASVGSERGYTF. The CDR3 DNA is TGTGCCAGTGTGGGGAGTGAGCGTGGCTACACCTTC.

CDR3 coding DNA: TGTGCCAGCAGCACGTATGGCTTTGAAGAGACCCAGTACTTC. The encoded protein is CASSTYGFEETQYF. The chain recombines TRBV5-4 with TRBJ2-5; D not resolved. Germline assignment: CDR1 SGHNT and CDR2 YYREEE (reference sequence). The CDR3 has 14 residues. Trimming removed 4 bases from V and 3 bases from J, with 13 bases in between.

The gene calls are TRBV11-3 and TRBJ2-1; TRBD2 is a possible D gene (7 bases). The germline V gene has CDR1 SGHNT and CDR2 YENEEA. The CDR3 is 14 residues long. Trimming shortened V by 5 bases and J by 3 bases, and 11 bases separated the two germline ends. CDR3 residues: CASSGGGYYNEQFF. The CDR3 region has the DNA TGTGCCAGCAGCGGGGGGGGCTACTACAATGAGCAGTTCTTC.

The genes are TRBV4-3 and TRBJ1-2; D is uncertain. Germline V gene sequence: CDR1 LGHNA, CDR2 YSLEER. V was trimmed by 1 base and J by 5 bases, leaving 14 bases between them. The length of the CDR3 is 15 residues. CDR3 protein: CASSQGPRTEYGYTF. The CDR3 nucleotides are TGCGCCAGCAGCCAAGGACCTCGGACGGAGTATGGCTACACCTTC.

The chain links TRBV7-3 to TRBJ2-1; 8 bases are shared with TRBD2. V lost 5 bases, J lost 3 bases, and 6 bases stayed unmatched. The CDR3 loop spans 15 amino acids. Per the germline V gene, CDR1 is SGHTA and CDR2 is FQGTGA. CDR3 in DNA: TGTGCCAGCAGCATGACGGGGGGGGGCTACAATGAGCAGTTCTTC. Translating gives CASSMTGGGYNEQFF.

CDR3 amino acids: CASSYSRTGEHPDYEQYF. The CDR3 bases are TGTGCCAGCAGTTACTCTAGGACAGGGGAGCATCCGGACTACGAGCAGTACTTC. The gene calls are TRBV6-5 and TRBJ2-7; 9 bases line up with TRBD1. Trimming removed 0 bases from V and 3 bases from J; junction bases left unmatched: 12. The V gene's germline CDR1 is MNHEY and CDR2 SVGAGI. This CDR3 is 18 amino acids long.

This rearrangement joins TRBV24-1 to TRBJ1-2; D unresolved. V was trimmed by 9 bases and J by 4 bases, leaving 8 bases between them. The CDR3 has 11 residues. Germline CDR1 is KGHDR and CDR2 is SFDVKD. The CDR3 is CATQGGYGYTF. The CDR3 DNA sequence: TGTGCCACCCAAGGAGGCTATGGCTACACCTTC.

This clonotype appeared a few times. The chain couples TRBV5-5 to TRBJ1-3; tentatively, D is TRBD1 (5 bases). The germline CDR1 and CDR2 sequences are SGHKS and YYEKEE (reference sequence). V lost 1 base and J 6 bases, leaving 11 bases between the germline ends. CDR3 length: 14 amino acids. CDR3 bases: TGTGCCAGCAGCTTGAGGGGATTACTAAACACCATATATTTT. Its translation: CASSLRGLLNTIYF.

This clonotype appeared a few times. The rearrangement uses TRBV11-1 and TRBJ1-4, with 10 nucleotides matching TRBD1. The CDR3 runs to 20 residues. Germline CDR1 and CDR2: SGHAT and FQDESV (reference sequence). The trim removed 4 bases at V and 3 bases at J, leaving 17 bases unmatched. The CDR3 loop reads CASSSSDLGQGVIANEKLFF. As DNA, the CDR3 is TGTGCCAGCAGCTCCTCCGACCTCGGACAGGGGGTTATAGCTAATGAAAAACTGTTTTTT.

This clonotype was counted ten times or more. The rearrangement joins TRBV7-8 to TRBJ2-3, with D tentatively TRBD1 or TRBD2 (5 bases each). Trimming removed 5 bases at V and 5 bases at J, with 14 bases between. Germline V lookup: CDR1 SGHVS, CDR2 FQNEAQ. The CDR3 covers 14 residues. The CDR3 reads CASSPGATGDTQYF. CDR3 DNA: TGTGCCAGCAGCCCCGGGGCTACTGGAGATACGCAGTATTTT.

This clonotype was observed at least ten times. The chain couples TRBV4-3 to TRBJ2-3; the D is unclear. The CDR3 sequence is 14 residues long. Germline CDR1 reads LGHNA; CDR2 reads YSLEER. Trimming stripped 0 bases from V and 1 base from J, with 5 bases between. CDR3 sequence (DNA): TGCGCCAGCAGCCAAGATCTACGCACAGATACGCAGTATTTT. It codes for CASSQDLRTDTQYF.

The J gene is TRBJ2-1, the V gene TRBV15; no firm D call. CDR1 LNHNV and CDR2 YYDKDF come from the germline V gene (reference sequence). CDR3 length: 15 amino acids. Trimming removed 3 bases from V and 7 bases from J, with 16 bases in between. The CDR3 DNA reads as TGTGCCACCAGCAGGGACCCAGGAACGTCGAATGAGCAGTTCTTC. Protein: CATSRDPGTSNEQFF.

The rearrangement uses TRBV11-2 and TRBJ2-7; no firm D call. There are 14 residues in the CDR3. Germline V lookup: CDR1 SGHAT, CDR2 FQNNGV. The ends were cut back, 1 base at V and 3 bases at J, with 10 bases in the middle. Written as DNA, the CDR3 is TGTGCCAGCAGCTTAGCGGGCAGGATCTACGAGCAGTACTTC. Protein sequence: CASSLAGRIYEQYF.

In this sample, this clonotype turned up a few times. The rearrangement joins TRBV6-5 to TRBJ2-7; D is unresolved. The CDR3 contains 14 residues. CDR1 is MNHEY, CDR2 SVGAGI, per germline. V was shortened by 6 bases and J by 0 bases, with 12 bases between the two germline ends. The CDR3 DNA sequence: TGTGCCAGCAGCCTACTCCTTACCTCCTACGAGCAGTACTTC. It specifies CASSLLLTSYEQYF.

Regarding this clonotype: An end of the junction does not agree with germline; a read error may underlie this. The V gene is TRBV7-9, the J gene TRBJ2-5, with D tentatively TRBD1 (6 bases). The CDR3 is 10 residues long. CDR1 SEHNR and CDR2 FQNEAQ come from the germline V gene (reference sequence). This chain's CDR3 is CASSGGLLVF. CDR3 coding DNA: TGTGCCAGCAGCGGGGGCCTCCTAGTCTTC.

This clonotype appeared a few times. This chain connects TRBV9 to TRBJ2-5; weak D call: TRBD2 (5 bases). The length of the CDR3 is 15 residues. V shed 0 bases and J shed 3 bases, with 12 bases lying between them. CDR1 and CDR2 (germline): SGDLS, YYNGEE. CDR3 bases: TGTGCCAGCAGCGTAGCGGGAAAGGGAGAAGAGACCCAGTACTTC. It translates to CASSVAGKGEETQYF. Full variable domain (missing parts from reference TRBV9 and TRBJ2-5): DSGVTQTPKHLITATGQRVTLRCSPRSGDLSVYWYQQSLDQGLQFLIQYYNGEERAKGNILERFSAQQFPDLHSELNLSSLELGDSALYFCASSVAGKGEETQYFGPGTRLLVL.

The rearrangement joins TRBV9 to TRBJ2-2, with TRBD2 as a possible D gene (5 bases). Trimming took off 5 bases at V and 4 bases at J, with 15 bases between the two ends. The germline gives CDR1 SGDLS, CDR2 YYNGEE. This CDR3 has 15 amino acids. The CDR3 region is CASSALDYSTGELFF. The DNA for the CDR3 is TGTGCCAGCAGTGCCCTTGACTACTCCACCGGGGAGCTGTTTTTT.